This T cell receptor (beta chain) was sequenced during a study of blood T cell repertoires in COVID-19. Study-wide context: The United States, Italy and Spain supplied acute and convalescent COVID-19 samples. Sources were T cells, B-cell-depleted T cells, or PBMCs; the material itself was cDNA or gDNA.

V gave up 6 bases and J gave up 5 bases; unmatched junction bases: 13. The CDR3 sequence is 15 residues long. The germline V gene encodes CDR1 MNHEY and CDR2 SVGEGT. Source study methods: Cell counts per sample came from amplifying reference gene primers. Only in-frame clones appear in the TCRdb table, and some are missing; sequencing was by immunoSEQ multiplex PCR. V, J and clone size derive from that table, while D and trimming were established from the DNA sequence. The data show 80,000 to 100,000 clones, about 90% seen once. This receptor was obtained from a human donor with active COVID-19. The donor label of this sample is uncertain. The V gene is TRBV6-2 or TRBV6-3, the J gene TRBJ2-7; TRBD2 aligns across 7 bases. Sequences were obtained from peripheral blood. The chain's CDR3 is CASSPGSGGIDEQYF. The DNA for the CDR3 is TGTGCCAGCAGCCCCGGGTCGGGGGGTATCGACGAGCAGTACTTC.